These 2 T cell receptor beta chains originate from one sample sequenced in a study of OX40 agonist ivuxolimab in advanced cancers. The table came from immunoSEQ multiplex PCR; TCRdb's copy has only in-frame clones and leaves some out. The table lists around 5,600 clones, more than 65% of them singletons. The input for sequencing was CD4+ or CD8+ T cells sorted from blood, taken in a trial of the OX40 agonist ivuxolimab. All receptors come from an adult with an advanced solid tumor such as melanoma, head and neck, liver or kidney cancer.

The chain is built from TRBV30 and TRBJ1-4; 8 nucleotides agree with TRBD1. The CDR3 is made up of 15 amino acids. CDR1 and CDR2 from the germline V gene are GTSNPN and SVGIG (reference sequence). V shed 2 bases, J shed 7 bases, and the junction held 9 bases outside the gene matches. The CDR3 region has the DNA TGTGCCTGGAGTCCTTCAGGGGGCGCTTTTGAAAAACTGTTTTTT. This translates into CAWSPSGGAFEKLFF.

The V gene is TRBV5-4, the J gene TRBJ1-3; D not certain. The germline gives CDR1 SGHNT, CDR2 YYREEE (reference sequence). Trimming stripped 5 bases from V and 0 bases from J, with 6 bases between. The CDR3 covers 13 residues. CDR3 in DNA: TGTGCCAGCAGTGGGCCCTCTGGAAACACCATATATTTT. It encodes CASSGPSGNTIYF.